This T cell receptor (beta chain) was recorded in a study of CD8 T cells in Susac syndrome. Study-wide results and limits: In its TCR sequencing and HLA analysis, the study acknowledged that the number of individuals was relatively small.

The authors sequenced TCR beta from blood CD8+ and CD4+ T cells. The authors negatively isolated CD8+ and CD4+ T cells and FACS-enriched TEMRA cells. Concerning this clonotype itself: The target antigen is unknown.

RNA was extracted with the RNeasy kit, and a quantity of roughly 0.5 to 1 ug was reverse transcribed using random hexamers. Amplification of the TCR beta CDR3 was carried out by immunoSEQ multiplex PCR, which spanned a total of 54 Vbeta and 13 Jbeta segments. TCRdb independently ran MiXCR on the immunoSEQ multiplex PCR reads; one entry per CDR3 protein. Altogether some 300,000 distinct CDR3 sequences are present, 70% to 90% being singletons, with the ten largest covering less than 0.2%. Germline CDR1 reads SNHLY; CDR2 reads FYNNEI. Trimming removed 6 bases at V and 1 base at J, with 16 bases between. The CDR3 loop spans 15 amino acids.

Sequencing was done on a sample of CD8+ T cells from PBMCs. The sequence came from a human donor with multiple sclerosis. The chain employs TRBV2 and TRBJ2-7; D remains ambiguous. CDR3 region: CASSGSYTVSYEQYF. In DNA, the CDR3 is TGTGCCAGCAGCGGAAGTTACACGGTTTCCTACGAGCAGTACTTC.